The subject of this entry is one TCR beta chain. Antigen unknown. These data come from a study of radiotherapy plus CTLA-4 blockade in lung cancer. Study-level background: The study recorded objective responses in 15% to 20% of patients and disease control in roughly 34%.

Regarding the study as a whole: Blood TCR clones of tumor origin expanded after radiotherapy plus ipilimumab. The best prediction of response reportedly came from early blood T cell clone dynamics, with interferon-beta.

The repertoire was sequenced with immunoSEQ multiplex PCR; TCRdb's copy has only in-frame clones and lacks some. The sample lists approximately 33,000 clones, approximately 80% seen once, with around 7% in the top ten. Treatment of patients with chemo-refractory metastatic non-small-cell lung cancer consisted of focal radiation plus CTLA-4 blockade with ipilimumab. The germline V and J ends were trimmed by 1 base and 3 bases, with 15 bases remaining between them. CDR1 LNHNV and CDR2 YYDKDF come from the germline V gene (reference sequence). The CDR3 is 16 amino acids. Source: peripheral blood, taken from a patient treated with radiotherapy plus ipilimumab. The chain joins TRBV15 to TRBJ1-1; no clear D. The clonotype was recovered from a human donor with non-small cell lung cancer who had stable disease on radiotherapy plus ipilimumab. The CDR3 DNA sequence: TGTGCCACCAGCAGAGCCCGGATGGGCTTGGACACTGAAGCTTTCTTT. It specifies CATSRARMGLDTEAFF.